This TCR beta chain emerged from a study of blood T cell repertoires in COVID-19. Sequencing used immunoSEQ multiplex PCR; TCRdb keeps in-frame clones, though not all of them. The repertoire has fewer than 200,000 clones, about 72% of them found once; the top ten carry 15% to 20%. The sample comprised PBMCs or T cells enriched from blood (not recorded which). The sequence derives from a woman aged 45-65 years who had recovered from COVID-19.

CDR3 in amino acids: CASSGQGTYEQYF. DNA for the CDR3: TGTGCCAGCAGTGGACAGGGAACCTACGAGCAGTACTTC. The V call is TRBV12-3 or TRBV12-4, the J call TRBJ2-7, with TRBD1 identical over 8 bases. Trimming took 5 bases from V and 2 from J; bases not matched to a gene: 2. The CDR3 sequence is 13 residues long.